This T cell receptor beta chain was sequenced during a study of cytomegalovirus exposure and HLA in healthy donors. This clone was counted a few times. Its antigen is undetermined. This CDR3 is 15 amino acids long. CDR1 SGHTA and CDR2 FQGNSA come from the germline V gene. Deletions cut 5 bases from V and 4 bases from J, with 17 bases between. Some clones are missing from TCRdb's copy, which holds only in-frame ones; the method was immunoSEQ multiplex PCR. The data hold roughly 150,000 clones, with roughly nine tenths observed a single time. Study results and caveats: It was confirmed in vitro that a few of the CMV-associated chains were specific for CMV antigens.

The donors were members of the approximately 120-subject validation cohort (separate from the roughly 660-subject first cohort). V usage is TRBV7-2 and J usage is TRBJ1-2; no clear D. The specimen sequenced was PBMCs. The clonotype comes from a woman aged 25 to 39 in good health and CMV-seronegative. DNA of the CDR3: TGTGCCAGCAGCCCGCAACCAACCTATAGCTATGGCTACACCTTC. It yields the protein CASSPQPTYSYGYTF.